Detailed here is one T cell receptor beta chain. Its target is unknown. Generated by immunoSEQ multiplex PCR, the TCRdb table keeps only in-frame clones and is missing some. This table has nearly 25,000 clones, roughly 80% appearing once. The data were obtained in a study of OX40 agonist ivuxolimab in advanced cancers. Across the whole study: Partial responses were achieved by three patients: one hepatocellular carcinoma, two cutaneous melanoma. Study results and limitations: It was not determined which antigens were specifically recognized by the peripheral T cells that had undergone clonal expansion.

The germline CDR1 and CDR2 sequences are GTSNPN and SVGIG (reference sequence). The germline V and J ends were trimmed by 2 bases and 0 bases, with 10 bases remaining between them. The CDR3 has 15 residues. Sequenced material: CD4+ or CD8+ T cells sorted from blood, taken in a trial of the OX40 agonist ivuxolimab. This TCR was sampled from an adult with an advanced solid tumor such as melanoma, head and neck, liver or kidney cancer. V and J are TRBV30 and TRBJ1-4; no clear D. Here the CDR3 reads CAWSFPGTTNEKLFF. The DNA for the CDR3 is TGTGCCTGGAGTTTCCCGGGAACAACTAATGAAAAACTGTTTTTT.